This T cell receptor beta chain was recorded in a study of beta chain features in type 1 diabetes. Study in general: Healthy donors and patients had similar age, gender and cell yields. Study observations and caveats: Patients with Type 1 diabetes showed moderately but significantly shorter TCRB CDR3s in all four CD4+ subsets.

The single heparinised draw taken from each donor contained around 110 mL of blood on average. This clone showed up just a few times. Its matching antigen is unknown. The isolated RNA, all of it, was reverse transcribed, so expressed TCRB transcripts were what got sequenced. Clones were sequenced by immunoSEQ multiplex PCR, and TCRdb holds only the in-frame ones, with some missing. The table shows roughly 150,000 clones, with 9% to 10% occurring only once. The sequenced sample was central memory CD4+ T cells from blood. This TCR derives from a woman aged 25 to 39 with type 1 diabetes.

CDR3 coding DNA: TGTGCCAGCAGTGGCCAGGAGGCGCCCCAGCATTTT. Protein: CASSGQEAPQHF. V usage is TRBV2 and J usage is TRBJ1-5; D remains ambiguous. This CDR3 is 12 amino acids long. V shed 4 bases and J shed 9 bases, with 10 bases lying between them. CDR1 SNHLY and CDR2 FYNNEI come from the germline V gene.